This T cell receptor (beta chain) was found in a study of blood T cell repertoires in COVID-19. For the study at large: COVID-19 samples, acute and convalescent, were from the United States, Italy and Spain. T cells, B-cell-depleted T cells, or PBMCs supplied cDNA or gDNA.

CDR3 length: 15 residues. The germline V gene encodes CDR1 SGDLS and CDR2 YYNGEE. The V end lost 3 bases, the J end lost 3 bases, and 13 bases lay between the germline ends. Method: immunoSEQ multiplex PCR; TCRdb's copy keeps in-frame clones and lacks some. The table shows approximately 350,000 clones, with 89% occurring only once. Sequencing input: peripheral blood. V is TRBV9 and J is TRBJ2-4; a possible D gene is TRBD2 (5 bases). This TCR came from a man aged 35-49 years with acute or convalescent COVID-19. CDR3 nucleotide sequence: TGTGCCAGCAGCGGACGGGAAGAAGTCAAAAACATTCAGTACTTC. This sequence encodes CASSGREEVKNIQYF.